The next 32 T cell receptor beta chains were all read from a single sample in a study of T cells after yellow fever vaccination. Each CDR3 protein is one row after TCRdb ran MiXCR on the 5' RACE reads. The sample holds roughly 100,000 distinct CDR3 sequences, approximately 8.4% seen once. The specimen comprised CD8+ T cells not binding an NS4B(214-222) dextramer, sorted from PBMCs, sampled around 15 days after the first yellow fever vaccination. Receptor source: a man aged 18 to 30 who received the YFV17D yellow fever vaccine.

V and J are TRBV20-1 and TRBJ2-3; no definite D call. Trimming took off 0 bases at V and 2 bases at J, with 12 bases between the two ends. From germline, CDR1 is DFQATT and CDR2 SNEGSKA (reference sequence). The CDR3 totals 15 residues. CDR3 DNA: TGCAGTGCTAGAGATGGAACCGGAACCACAGATACGCAGTATTTT. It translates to CSARDGTGTTDTQYF.

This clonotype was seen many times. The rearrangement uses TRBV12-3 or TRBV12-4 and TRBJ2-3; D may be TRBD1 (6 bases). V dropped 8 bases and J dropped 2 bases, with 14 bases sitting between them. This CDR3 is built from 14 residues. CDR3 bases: TGTGCCAGCCGTCGAGGGGGATCCACAGATACGCAGTATTTT. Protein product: CASRRGGSTDTQYF.

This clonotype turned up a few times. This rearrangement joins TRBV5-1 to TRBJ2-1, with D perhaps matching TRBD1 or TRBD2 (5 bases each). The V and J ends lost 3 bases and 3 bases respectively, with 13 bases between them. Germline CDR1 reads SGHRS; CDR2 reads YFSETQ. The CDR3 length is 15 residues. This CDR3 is CASSWDPSSYNEQFF. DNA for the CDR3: TGCGCCAGCAGCTGGGACCCGAGCAGCTACAATGAGCAGTTCTTC.

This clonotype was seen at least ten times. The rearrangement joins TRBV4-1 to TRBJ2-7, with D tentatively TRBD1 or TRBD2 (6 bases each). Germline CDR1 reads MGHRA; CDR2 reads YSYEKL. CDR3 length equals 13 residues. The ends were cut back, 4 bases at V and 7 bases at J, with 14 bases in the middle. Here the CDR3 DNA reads TGCGCCAGCAGCCGAAACAGGGACTCGGAGCAGTACTTC. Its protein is CASSRNRDSEQYF.

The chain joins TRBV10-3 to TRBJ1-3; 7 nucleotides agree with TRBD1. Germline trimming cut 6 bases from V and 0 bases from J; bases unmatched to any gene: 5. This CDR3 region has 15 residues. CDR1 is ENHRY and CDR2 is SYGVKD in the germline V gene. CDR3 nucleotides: TGTGCCATCAGGTCGACAGGGAGCTCTGGAAACACCATATATTTT. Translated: CAIRSTGSSGNTIYF.

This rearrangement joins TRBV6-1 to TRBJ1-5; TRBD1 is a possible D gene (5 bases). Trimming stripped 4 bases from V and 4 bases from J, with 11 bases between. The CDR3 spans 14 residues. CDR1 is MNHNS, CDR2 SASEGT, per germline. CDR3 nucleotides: TGTGCCAGCAGTGCCGGGACGGGGAATCAGCCCCAGCATTTT. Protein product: CASSAGTGNQPQHF.

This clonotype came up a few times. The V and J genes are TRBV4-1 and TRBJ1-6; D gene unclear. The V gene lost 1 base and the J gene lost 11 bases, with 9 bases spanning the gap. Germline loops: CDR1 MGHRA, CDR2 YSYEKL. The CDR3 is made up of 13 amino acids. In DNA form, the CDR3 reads TGCGCCAGCAGCCAAGGGACGGCAACACCCCTCCACTTT. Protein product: CASSQGTATPLHF.

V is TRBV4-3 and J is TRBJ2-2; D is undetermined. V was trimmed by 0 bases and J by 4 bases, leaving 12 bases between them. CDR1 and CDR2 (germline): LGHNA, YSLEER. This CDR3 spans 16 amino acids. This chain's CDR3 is CASSQERAFPTGELFF. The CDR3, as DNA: TGCGCCAGCAGCCAAGAACGGGCCTTTCCCACCGGGGAGCTGTTTTTT.

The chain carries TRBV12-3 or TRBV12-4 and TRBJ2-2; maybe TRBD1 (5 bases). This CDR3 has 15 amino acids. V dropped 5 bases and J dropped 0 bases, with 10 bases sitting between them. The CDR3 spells CASSPTDTNTGELFF. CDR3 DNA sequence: TGTGCCAGCAGTCCGACAGACACGAACACCGGGGAGCTGTTTTTT.

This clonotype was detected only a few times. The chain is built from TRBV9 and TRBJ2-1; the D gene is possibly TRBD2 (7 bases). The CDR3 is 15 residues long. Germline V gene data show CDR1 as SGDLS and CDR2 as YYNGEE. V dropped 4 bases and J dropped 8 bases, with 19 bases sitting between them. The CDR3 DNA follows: TGTGCCAGCAGCCATTCGGGGCGGGGGCCCGATGAGCAGTTCTTC. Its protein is CASSHSGRGPDEQFF.

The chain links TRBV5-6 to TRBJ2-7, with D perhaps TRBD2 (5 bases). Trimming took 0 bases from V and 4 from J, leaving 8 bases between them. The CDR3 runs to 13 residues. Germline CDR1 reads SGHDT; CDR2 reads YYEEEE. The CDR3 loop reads CASSLARGYEQYV. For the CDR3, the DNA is TGTGCCAGCAGCTTGGCCCGGGGTTACGAGCAGTACGTC.

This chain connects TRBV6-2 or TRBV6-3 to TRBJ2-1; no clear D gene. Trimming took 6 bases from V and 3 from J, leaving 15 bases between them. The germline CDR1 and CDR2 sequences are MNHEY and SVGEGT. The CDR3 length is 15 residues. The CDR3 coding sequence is TGTGCCAGCAGCCCCGGATCCATTTTCTACAATGAGCAGTTCTTC. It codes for CASSPGSIFYNEQFF.

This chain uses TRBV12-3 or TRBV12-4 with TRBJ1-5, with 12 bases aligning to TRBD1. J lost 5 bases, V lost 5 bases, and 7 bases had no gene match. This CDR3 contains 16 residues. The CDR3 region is CASSDSGQGADQPQHF. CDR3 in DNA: TGTGCCAGCAGTGACTCGGGACAGGGGGCGGATCAGCCCCAGCATTTT.

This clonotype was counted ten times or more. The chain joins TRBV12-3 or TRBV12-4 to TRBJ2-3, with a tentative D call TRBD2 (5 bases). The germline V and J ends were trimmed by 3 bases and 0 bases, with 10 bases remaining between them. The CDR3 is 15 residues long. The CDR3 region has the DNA TGTGCCAGCAGTTTGGGAGCCTATAGCACAGATACGCAGTATTTT. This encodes CASSLGAYSTDTQYF.

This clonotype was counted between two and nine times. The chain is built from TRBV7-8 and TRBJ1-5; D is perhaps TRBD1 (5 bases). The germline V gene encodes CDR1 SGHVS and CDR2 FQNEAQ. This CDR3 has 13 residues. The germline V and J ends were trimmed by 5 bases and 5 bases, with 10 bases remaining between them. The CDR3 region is CASSPDNDQPQHF. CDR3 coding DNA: TGTGCCAGCAGCCCGGACAATGATCAGCCCCAGCATTTT.

The CDR3 region is CASSLAGGPVGELFF. Written as DNA, the CDR3 is TGCGCCAGCAGCCTAGCGGGGGGGCCCGTCGGGGAGCTGTTTTTT. J is TRBJ2-2 and V is TRBV4-1; TRBD2 matches at 11 bases. The CDR3 extends over 15 amino acids. V was pared by 4 bases and J by 7 bases, with 5 bases of the junction left unmatched. Germline CDR1 is MGHRA and CDR2 is YSYEKL.

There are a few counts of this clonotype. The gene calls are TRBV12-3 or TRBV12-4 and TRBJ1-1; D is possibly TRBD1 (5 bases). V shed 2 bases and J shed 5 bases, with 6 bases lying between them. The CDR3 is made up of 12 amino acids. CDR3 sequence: CASSLWGTEAFF. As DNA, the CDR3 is TGTGCCAGCAGTTTATGGGGGACTGAAGCTTTCTTT.

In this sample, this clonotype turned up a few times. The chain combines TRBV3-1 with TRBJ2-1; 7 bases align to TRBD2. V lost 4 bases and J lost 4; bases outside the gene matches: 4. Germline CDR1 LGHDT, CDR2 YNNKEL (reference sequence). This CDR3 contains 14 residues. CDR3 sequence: CASSRGAGYNEQFF. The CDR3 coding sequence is TGTGCCAGCAGCCGAGGAGCGGGGTACAATGAGCAGTTCTTC.

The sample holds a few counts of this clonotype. The CDR3 loop reads CATSDSRTSGTGELFF. In nucleotides, the CDR3 is TGTGCCACCAGTGATTCCCGGACTAGTGGCACCGGGGAGCTGTTTTTT. The chain employs TRBV24-1 and TRBJ2-2; 7 nucleotides match TRBD2. Germline assignment: CDR1 KGHDR and CDR2 SFDVKD. With 2 bases clipped from V and 4 bases from J, the junction kept 6 bases outside the gene matches. The CDR3 is 16 amino acids.

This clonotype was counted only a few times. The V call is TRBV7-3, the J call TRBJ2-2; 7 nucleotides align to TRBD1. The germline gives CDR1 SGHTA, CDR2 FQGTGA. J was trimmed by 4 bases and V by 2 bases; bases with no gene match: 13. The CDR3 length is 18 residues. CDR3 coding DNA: TGTGCCAGCAGCTTACCGCAGGGGGTAGACTTGGGCACCGGGGAGCTGTTTTTT. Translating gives CASSLPQGVDLGTGELFF.

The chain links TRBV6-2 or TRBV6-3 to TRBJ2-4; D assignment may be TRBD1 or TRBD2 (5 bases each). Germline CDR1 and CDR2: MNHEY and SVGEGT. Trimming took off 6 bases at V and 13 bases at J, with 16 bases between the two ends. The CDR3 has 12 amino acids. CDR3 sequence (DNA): TGTGCCAGCAGCCTAAATCGGGGCCAGCAGTACTTC. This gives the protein CASSLNRGQQYF.

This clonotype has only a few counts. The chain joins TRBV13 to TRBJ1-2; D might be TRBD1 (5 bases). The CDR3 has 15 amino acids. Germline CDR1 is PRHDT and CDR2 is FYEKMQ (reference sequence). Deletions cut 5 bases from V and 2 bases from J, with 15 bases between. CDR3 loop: CASSLVGGVNYGYTF. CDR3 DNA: TGTGCCAGCAGCCTAGTTGGGGGAGTCAACTATGGCTACACCTTC. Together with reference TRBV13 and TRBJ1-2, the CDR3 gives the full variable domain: AAGVIQSPRHLIKEKRETATLKCYPIPRHDTVYWYQQGPGQDPQFLISFYEKMQSDKGSIPDRFSAQQFSDYHSELNMSSLELGDSALYFCASSLVGGVNYGYTFGSGTRLTVV.

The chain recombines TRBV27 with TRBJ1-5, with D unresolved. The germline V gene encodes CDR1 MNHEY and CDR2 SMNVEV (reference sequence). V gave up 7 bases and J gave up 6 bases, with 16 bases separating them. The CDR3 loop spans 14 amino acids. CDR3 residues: CASKLYAAAQPQHF. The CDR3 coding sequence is TGTGCCAGCAAACTGTACGCGGCGGCTCAGCCCCAGCATTTT.

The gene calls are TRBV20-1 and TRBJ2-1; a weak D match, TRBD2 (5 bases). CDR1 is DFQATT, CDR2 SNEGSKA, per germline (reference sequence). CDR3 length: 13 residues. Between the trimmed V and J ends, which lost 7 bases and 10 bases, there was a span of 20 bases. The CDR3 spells CSVRGMIDREQFF. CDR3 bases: TGCAGTGTCCGAGGGATGATAGACCGGGAGCAGTTCTTC.

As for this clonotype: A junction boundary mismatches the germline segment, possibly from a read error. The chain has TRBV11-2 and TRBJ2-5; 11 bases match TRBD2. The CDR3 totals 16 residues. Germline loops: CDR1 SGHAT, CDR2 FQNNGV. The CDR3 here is CASSSGSGGAQETRYF. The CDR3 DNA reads TGTGCCAGCAGCTCCGGTAGCGGGGGGGCCCAAGAGACCCGGTACTTC.

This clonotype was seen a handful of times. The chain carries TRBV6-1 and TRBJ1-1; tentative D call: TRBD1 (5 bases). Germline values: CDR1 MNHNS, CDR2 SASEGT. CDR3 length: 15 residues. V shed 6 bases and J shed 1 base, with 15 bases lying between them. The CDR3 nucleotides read TGTGCCAGCAGACAACTAGGGGTCCCGAACACTGAAGCTTTCTTT. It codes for CASRQLGVPNTEAFF.

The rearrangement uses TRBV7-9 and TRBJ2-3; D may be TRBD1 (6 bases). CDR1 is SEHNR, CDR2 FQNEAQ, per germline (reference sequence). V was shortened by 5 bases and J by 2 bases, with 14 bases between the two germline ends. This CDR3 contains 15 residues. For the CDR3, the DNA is TGTGCCAGCAGCCTTAACAGGGTCTACACAGATACGCAGTATTTT. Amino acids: CASSLNRVYTDTQYF.

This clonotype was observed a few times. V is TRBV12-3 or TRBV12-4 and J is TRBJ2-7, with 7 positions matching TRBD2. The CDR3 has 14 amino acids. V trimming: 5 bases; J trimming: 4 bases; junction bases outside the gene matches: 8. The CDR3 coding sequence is TGTGCCAGCAGTCGGGACGGGGAGGGATACGAGCAGTACGTC. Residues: CASSRDGEGYEQYV.

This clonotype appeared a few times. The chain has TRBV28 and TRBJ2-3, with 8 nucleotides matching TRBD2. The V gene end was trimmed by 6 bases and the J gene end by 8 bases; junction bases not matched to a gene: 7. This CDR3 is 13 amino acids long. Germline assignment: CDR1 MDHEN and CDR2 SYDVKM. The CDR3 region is CASRPGTSRTQYF. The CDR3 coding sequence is TGTGCCAGCAGGCCGGGGACTAGTCGTACGCAGTATTTT.

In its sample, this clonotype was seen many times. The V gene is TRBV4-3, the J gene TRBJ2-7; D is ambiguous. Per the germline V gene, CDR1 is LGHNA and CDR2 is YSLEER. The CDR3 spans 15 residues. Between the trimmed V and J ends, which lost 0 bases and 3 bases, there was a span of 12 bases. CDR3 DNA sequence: TGCGCCAGCAGCCAAGATGGTAACTCTCGCTACGAGCAGTACTTC. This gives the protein CASSQDGNSRYEQYF.

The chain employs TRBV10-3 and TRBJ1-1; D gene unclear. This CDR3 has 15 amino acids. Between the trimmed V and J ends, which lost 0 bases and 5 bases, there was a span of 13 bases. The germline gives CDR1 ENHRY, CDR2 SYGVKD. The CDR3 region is CAISESWTGKTEAFF. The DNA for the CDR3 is TGTGCCATCAGTGAGTCATGGACGGGGAAGACTGAAGCTTTCTTT.

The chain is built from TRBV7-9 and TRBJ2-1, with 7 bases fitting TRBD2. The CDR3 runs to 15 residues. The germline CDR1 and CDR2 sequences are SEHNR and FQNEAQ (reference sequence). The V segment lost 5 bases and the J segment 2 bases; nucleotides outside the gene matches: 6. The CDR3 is CASSDLAAPYNEQFF. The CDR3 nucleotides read TGTGCCAGCAGCGACCTAGCGGCGCCCTACAATGAGCAGTTCTTC.